These T cell receptor beta chains were read from a single sample in a study of patients and donors after allogeneic stem cell transplantation. TCRdb independently ran MiXCR on the RT-PCR reads; one entry per CDR3 protein. The table records over 350,000 distinct CDR3 sequences, approximately 16% of them present only once. The sequenced material came from blood, either unsorted or a sorted T cell fraction (not recorded which). The receptors were sampled from a human donor who was either an allogeneic HSCT recipient or a stem cell or donor lymphocyte infusion donor (not recorded which). It is not recorded whose cells these are; they may come from a transplant donor. Each CDR3 is given with its conserved first and last residue. The order of the fields is J gene, V gene, D gene, clone size, CDR3 protein, CDR3 DNA. D genes are given only for firm matches. The size of a clone is reported for some rows only, either as once, few or many, or as a class for expanded clones.

>TRBJ2-2|TRBV5-1|-|few
CATPTPSGELFF
TGCGCCACCCCAACCCCTAGCGGGGAGCTGTTTTTT
>TRBJ1-2|TRBV12-3/TRBV12-4|-|few
CASSSRHGYGYTF
TGTGCCAGCAGTTCTAGACACGGCTATGGCTACACCTTC
>TRBJ2-7|TRBV9|-|few
CASSVRDSPYEQYF
TGTGCCAGCAGCGTCCGGGACTCTCCCTACGAGCAGTACTTC
>TRBJ2-3|TRBV10-2|TRBD2|few
CAIGLAGGNTDTQYF
TGCGCCATAGGACTAGCGGGGGGAAACACAGATACGCAGTATTTT
>TRBJ2-2|TRBV6-5|-|few
CASSYSIGWGLVARSGLFF
TGTGCCAGCAGTTACTCGATCGGCTGGGGGCTCGTGGCCCGCTCTGGGCTGTTTTTT
>TRBJ2-7|TRBV12-3/TRBV12-4|TRBD1|many
CASSSATGQGAQEQYF
TGTGCCAGCAGTTCCGCTACGGGACAGGGGGCTCAAGAGCAGTACTTC
>TRBJ1-6|TRBV11-2|-|-
CATSPDSLYNSPLHF
TGTGCCACTAGTCCCGACAGCCTCTATAATTCACCCCTCCACTTT
>TRBJ2-3|TRBV25-1|-|-
CASSEALSSTDTQYF
TGTGCCAGCAGTGAAGCCTTAAGTAGCACAGATACGCAGTATTTT
>TRBJ1-5|TRBV29-1|-|few
CSVEDRGAHQPQHF
TGCAGCGTTGAAGATCGGGGGGCCCATCAGCCCCAGCATTTT
>TRBJ2-3|TRBV7-6|-|few
CASSKELRRGGDTQYF
TGTGCCAGCAGCAAGGAACTCAGGAGAGGCGGAGATACGCAGTATTTT
>TRBJ2-1|TRBV29-1|-|many
CSVDGSSYNEQFF
TGCAGCGTCGACGGGAGTTCCTACAATGAGCAGTTCTTC
>TRBJ1-1|TRBV11-2|TRBD1|few
CASTPGQAPEAFF
TGTGCCAGCACTCCAGGACAGGCCCCTGAAGCTTTCTTT
>TRBJ2-7|TRBV20-1|-|few
CSARTGDSYEQYF
TGCAGTGCTAGGACGGGGGACTCCTACGAGCAGTACTTC
>TRBJ2-4|TRBV12-3/TRBV12-4|TRBD2|many
CASSLAGEKNIQYF
TGTGCCAGCAGCCTAGCGGGAGAGAAAAACATTCAGTACTTC
>TRBJ2-1|TRBV6-2/TRBV6-3|-|-
CASRIAPYNEQFF
TGTGCCAGCAGAATAGCCCCCTACAATGAGCAGTTCTTC
>TRBJ1-1|TRBV30|-|-
CAWSPSIGEAFF
TGTGCCTGGAGTCCCTCCATAGGAGAAGCTTTCTTT